The 8 T cell receptor beta chains in this list originate from one sample, sequenced in a study of beta chain features in type 1 diabetes. Investigators reverse transcribed all isolated RNA, so they sequenced expressed TCRB transcripts. Here immunoSEQ multiplex PCR was the method, and the copy in TCRdb shows in-frame clones only, minus some. The table has roughly 310,000 clones, about 10% seen once. Sequencing used naive CD4+ T cells from blood. All receptors come from a woman younger than 45 in good health.

The sample holds one count of this clone. The V and J genes are TRBV7-2 and TRBJ2-7; 7 nucleotides agree with TRBD2. V lost 7 bases to trimming and J lost 2 bases; unmatched junction nucleotides: 8. The germline V gene has CDR1 SGHTA and CDR2 FQGNSA. The length of the CDR3 is 14 residues. The CDR3 coding sequence is TGTGCCAGCACGTCCGGGACTATGCCCTACGAGCAGTACTTC. Translating gives CASTSGTMPYEQYF.

Only a few counts were recorded for this clone. The chain has TRBV11-2 and TRBJ2-1; TRBD1 might be the D (5 bases). The CDR3 spans 13 residues. Between the trimmed V and J ends, which lost 5 bases and 3 bases, there was a span of 8 bases. In germline, CDR1 is SGHAT, CDR2 FQNNGV. The CDR3, as DNA: TGTGCCAGCAGCACCGACAGCTACAATGAGCAGTTCTTC. Translating gives CASSTDSYNEQFF.

The rearrangement uses TRBV28 and TRBJ2-1, with 10 bases fitting TRBD2. Looked up from germline, CDR1 is MDHEN and CDR2 is SYDVKM. The V gene end was trimmed by 5 bases and the J gene end by 16 bases; junction bases not matched to a gene: 17. The CDR3 contains 15 residues. CDR3 sequence reads: CASSQGGLAGERSFF. CDR3 coding DNA: TGTGCCAGCAGTCAGGGGGGTCTAGCGGGAGAACGGTCATTCTTC. The full variable domain, completed using reference TRBV28 and TRBJ2-1, is DVKVTQSSRYLVKRTGEKVFLECVQDMDHENMFWYRQDPGLGLRLIYFSYDVKMKEKGDIPEGYSVSREKKERFSLILESASTNQTSMYLCASSQGGLAGERSFFGPGTRLTVL.

There are a few counts of this clone. This chain joins TRBV15 and TRBJ2-1; 10 nucleotides agree with TRBD1. V gave up 0 bases and J gave up 7 bases; unmatched junction bases: 9. There are 17 residues in the CDR3. Germline V gene lookup returns CDR1 LNHNV and CDR2 YYDKDF (reference sequence). DNA of the CDR3: TGTGCCACCAGCAGAGATCTGACCGGGACAGGGGCGAATGAGCAGTTCTTC. The encoded protein is CATSRDLTGTGANEQFF. Together with reference TRBV15 and TRBJ2-1, the CDR3 gives the full variable domain: DAMVIQNPRYQVTQFGKPVTLSCSQTLNHNVMYWYQQKSSQAPKLLFHYYDKDFNNEADTPDNFQSRRPNTSFCFLDIRSPGLGDTAMYLCATSRDLTGTGANEQFFGPGTRLTVL.

This clone was picked up a small number of times. This rearrangement joins TRBV10-3 to TRBJ2-1; 7 bases are a match to TRBD2. Germline assignment: CDR1 ENHRY and CDR2 SYGVKD. CDR3 length: 15 residues. The J segment lost 6 bases and the V segment lost 2 bases, leaving 7 bases of the junction unmatched. The CDR3 DNA is TGTGCCATCAGTGAGGGCGGGAGTTACGGCAATGAGCAGTTCTTC. Translated: CAISEGGSYGNEQFF.

The rearrangement uses TRBV18 and TRBJ1-1; no reliable D call. V gave up 2 bases and J gave up 0 bases, with 4 bases separating them. The CDR3 runs to 13 residues. Germline CDR1 and CDR2: KGHSH and LQKENI. The CDR3 region is CASSPAMNTEAFF. The DNA of the CDR3 is TGTGCCAGCTCACCAGCTATGAACACTGAAGCTTTCTTT.

This clone was seen a few times. The rearrangement joins TRBV2 to TRBJ2-6; the D is unclear. CDR3 size: 15 residues. V lost 7 bases, J lost 0 bases, and 10 bases lay in between. Germline V gives CDR1 SNHLY, CDR2 FYNNEI. CDR3 bases: TGTGCCAGCACCCCATCGAGCTCTGGGGCCAACGTCCTGACTTTC. It encodes CASTPSSSGANVLTF.

The chain is built from TRBV15 and TRBJ2-1; no clear D. Germline CDR1 and CDR2: LNHNV and YYDKDF (reference sequence). V was trimmed by 6 bases and J by 0 bases, leaving 12 bases between them. The CDR3 has 15 amino acids. The CDR3 region has the DNA TGTGCCACCAGTCCGACGAGGAACTCCTACAATGAGCAGTTCTTC. The encoded protein is CATSPTRNSYNEQFF.